This TCR beta chain was sequenced for a study of blood T cell repertoires in COVID-19 (dated by TCRdb to 2020 to 2021). Background on the whole study: The collaborator samples originated in the United States, Italy and Spain and spanned the acute and convalescent phases of COVID-19. The repertoires were released in a freely available public database intended as a resource for research on the immune response to SARS-CoV-2. Sample metadata almost always included a de-identified subject ID, COVID-19 status, age in years and sex. Subjects who had been exposed to COVID-19, were actively infected with it, or had recovered from it provided the deeply sampled blood TCRbeta repertoires that made up the dataset. Where available, HLA class I and class II types were taken from metadata supplied by the sample provider and were not determined by assay-based typing. The material from the prospective study consisted of cDNA or gDNA derived from T cells, B-cell-depleted T cells, or PBMCs. Samples came from the ongoing ImmuneRACE study (first 160 participants) plus 1,254 subjects from 6 global collaborators. Overall study outcomes, separate from this receptor: How much clinical and demographic metadata was included differed by source and by participant, and the metadata was provided uncurated.

On this clone: What this receptor recognizes is not known. One base away there is no much larger clone; base qualities are not given.

In the prospective study, participants were about 18 to 95 years old, resided in about two dozen geographic areas of the United States, and were enrolled through a virtual design. Cohort assignment in the prospective study relied on participant-reported clinical history from a screening survey and a study questionnaire. Recovered participants in ImmuneRACE Cohort 3 were defined as having two consecutive negative NP/OP PCR tests, clearance from a healthcare professional, or resolution of symptoms. Mobile phlebotomists in the prospective study collected whole blood, serum and a nasopharyngeal or oropharyngeal swab from every participant. Prospective study participants could optionally give additional blood draws and questionnaires over an approximately two-month period. Before DNA extraction, blood samples from the prospective study were shipped at room temperature or frozen. Relative to germline, V is missing 5 bases and J is missing 3 bases, with 3 bases of the junction outside any gene match. From the germline V gene, CDR1 is SNHLY and CDR2 is FYNNEI. The CDR3 holds 13 amino acids from the cysteine to the phenylalanine. Only the CDR3 part of the read is kept: 39 bases, read in frame from the first base.

TCRbeta CDR3 regions were amplified from genomic DNA by means of the immunoSEQ Assay, a bias-controlled multiplex PCR. Processing in the source paper ran as follows. Within the assay, amplification of reference gene primers was used to estimate how many nucleated cells each sample contained. To quantify the absolute abundance of each unique TCRbeta CDR3 rearrangement, sequence reads were collapsed and filtered. For each sample, productive Simpson clonality was calculated by taking the square root of Simpson's diversity index across productive rearrangements. The table was pulled from immuneACCESS by TCRdb, which kept in-frame rearrangements only. Such tables lose some clones; where checked, under half of the loss comes from unresolved V genes, and the rest has no known cause. D and trimming come from the DNA, and the V and J calls and clone size come from that table. Counted in this sample were some 300,000 clones; about 90% of them appeared once. More than 0.9% of the sample goes to the ten largest clones.

Material: PBMCs or T cells enriched from blood (not recorded which). The clonotype originates from a woman aged 25 to 39 who had recovered from COVID-19. Rearrangement joined TRBV2 to TRBJ1-2; a stretch of 7 junction bases matches TRBD1. The CDR3 amino acid sequence is: CASSRGQYYGYTF. In nucleotides, the sequence is TGTGCCAGCAGTAGGGGACAGTACTATGGCTACACCTTC.